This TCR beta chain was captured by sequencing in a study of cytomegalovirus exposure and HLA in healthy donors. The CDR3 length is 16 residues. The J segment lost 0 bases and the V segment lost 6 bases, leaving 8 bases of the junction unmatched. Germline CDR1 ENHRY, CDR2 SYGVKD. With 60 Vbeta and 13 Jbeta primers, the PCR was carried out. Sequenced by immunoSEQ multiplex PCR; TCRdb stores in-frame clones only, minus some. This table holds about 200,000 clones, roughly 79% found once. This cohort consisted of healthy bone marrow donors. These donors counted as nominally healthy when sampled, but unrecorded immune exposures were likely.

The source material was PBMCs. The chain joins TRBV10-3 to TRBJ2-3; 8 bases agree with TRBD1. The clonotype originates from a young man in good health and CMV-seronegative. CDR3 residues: CAIRTGTGGSTDTQYF. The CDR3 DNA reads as TGTGCCATCAGAACGGGGACAGGTGGAAGCACAGATACGCAGTATTTT.